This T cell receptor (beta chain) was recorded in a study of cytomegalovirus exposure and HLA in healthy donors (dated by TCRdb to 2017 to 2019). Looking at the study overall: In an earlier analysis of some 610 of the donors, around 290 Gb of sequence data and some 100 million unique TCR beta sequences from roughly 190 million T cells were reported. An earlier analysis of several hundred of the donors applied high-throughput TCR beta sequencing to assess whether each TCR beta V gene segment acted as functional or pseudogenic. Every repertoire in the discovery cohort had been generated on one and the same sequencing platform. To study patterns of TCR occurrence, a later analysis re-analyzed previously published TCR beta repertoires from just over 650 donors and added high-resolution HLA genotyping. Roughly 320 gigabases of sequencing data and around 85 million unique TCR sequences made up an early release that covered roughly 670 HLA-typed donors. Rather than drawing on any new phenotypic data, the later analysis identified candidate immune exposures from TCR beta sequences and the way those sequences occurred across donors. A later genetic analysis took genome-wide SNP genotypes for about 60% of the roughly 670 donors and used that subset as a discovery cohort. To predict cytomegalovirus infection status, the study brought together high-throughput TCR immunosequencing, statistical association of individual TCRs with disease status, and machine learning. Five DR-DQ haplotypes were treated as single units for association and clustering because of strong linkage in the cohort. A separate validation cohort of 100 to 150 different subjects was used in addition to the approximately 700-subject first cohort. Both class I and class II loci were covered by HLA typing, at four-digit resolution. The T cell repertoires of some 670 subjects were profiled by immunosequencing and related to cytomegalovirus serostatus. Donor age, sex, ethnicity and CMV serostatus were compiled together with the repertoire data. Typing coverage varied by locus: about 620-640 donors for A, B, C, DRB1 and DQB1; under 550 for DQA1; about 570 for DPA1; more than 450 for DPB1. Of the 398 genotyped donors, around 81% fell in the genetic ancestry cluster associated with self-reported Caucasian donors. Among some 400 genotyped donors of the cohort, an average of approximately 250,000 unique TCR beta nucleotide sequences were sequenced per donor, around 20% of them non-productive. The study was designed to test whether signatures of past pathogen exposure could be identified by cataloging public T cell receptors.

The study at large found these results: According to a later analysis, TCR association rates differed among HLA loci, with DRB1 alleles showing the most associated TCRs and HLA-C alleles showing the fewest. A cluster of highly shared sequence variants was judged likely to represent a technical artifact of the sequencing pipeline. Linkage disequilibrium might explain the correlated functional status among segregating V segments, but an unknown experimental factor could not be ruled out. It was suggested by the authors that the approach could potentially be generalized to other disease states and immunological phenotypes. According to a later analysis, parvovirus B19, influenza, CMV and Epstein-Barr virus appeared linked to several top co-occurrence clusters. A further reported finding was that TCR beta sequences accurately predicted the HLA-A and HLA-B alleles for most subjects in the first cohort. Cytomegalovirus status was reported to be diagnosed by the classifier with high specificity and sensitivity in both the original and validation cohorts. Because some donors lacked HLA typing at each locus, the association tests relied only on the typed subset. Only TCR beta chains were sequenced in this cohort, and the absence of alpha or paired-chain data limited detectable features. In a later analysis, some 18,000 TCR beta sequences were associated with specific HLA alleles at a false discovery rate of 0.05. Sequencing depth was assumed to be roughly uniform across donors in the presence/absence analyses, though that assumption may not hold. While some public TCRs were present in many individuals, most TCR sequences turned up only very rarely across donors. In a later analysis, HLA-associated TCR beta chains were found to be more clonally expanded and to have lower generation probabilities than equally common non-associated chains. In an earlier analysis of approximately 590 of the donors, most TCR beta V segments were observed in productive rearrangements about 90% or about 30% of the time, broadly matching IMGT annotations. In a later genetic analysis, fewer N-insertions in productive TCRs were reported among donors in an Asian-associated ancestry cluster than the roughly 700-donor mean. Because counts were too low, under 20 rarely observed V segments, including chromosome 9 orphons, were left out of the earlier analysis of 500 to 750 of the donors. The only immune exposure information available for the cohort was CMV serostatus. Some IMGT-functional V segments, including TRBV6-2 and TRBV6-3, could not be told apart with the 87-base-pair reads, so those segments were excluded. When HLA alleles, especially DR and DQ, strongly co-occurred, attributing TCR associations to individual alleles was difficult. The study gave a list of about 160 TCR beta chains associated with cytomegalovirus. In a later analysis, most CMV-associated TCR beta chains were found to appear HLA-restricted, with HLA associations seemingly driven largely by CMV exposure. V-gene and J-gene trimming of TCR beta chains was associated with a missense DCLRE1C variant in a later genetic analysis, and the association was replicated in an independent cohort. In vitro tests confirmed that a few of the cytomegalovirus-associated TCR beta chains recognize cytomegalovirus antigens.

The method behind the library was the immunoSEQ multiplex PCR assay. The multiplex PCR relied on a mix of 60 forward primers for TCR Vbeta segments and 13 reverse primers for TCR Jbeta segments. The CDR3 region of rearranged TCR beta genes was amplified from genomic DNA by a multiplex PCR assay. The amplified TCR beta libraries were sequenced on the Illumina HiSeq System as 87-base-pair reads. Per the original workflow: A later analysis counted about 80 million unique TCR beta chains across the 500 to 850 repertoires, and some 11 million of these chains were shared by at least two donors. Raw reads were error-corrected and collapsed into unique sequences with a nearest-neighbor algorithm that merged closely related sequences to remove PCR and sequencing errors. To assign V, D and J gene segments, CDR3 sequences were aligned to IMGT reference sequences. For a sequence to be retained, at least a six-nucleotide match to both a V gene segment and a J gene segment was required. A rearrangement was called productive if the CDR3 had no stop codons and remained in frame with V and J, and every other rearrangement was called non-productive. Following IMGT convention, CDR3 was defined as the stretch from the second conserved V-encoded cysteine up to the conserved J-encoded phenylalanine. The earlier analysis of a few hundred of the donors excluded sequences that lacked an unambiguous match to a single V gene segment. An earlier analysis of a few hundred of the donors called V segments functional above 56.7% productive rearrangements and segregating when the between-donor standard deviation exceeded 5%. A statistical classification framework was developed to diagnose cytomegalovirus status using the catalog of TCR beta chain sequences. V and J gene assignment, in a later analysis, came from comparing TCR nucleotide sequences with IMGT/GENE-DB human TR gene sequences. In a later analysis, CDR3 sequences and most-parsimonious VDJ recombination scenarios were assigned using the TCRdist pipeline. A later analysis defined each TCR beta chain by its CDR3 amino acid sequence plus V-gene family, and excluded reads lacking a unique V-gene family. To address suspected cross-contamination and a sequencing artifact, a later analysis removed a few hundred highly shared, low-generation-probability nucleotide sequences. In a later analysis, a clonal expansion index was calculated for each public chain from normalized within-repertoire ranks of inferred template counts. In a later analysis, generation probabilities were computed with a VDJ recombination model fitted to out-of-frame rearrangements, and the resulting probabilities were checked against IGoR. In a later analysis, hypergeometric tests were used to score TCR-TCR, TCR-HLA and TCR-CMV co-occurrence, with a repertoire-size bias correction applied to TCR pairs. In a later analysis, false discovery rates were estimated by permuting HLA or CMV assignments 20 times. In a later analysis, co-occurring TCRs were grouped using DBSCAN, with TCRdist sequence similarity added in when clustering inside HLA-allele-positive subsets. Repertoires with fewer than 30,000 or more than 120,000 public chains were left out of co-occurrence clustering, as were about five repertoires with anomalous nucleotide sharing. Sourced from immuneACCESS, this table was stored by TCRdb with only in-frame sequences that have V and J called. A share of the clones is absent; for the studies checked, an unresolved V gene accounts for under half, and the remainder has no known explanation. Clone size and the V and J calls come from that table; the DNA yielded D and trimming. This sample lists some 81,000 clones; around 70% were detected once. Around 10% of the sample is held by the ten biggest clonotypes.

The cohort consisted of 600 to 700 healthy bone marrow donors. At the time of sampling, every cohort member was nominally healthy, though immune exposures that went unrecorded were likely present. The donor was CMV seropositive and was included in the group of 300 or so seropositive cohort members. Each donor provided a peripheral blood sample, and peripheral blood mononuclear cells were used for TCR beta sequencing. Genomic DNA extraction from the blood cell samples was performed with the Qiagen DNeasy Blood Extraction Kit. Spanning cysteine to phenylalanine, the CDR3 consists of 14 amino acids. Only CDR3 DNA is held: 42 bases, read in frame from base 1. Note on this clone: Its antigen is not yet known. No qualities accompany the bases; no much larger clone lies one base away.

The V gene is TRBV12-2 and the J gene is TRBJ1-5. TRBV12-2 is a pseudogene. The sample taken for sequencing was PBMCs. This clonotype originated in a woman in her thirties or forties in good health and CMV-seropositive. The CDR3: CASRLPPEGQPQHF. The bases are TGTGCAAGTCGCTTACCTCCGGAGGGTCAGCCCCAGCATTTT.